This is a list of T cell receptor beta chains from one sample in a study of Ad26.COV2.S vaccination and SARS-CoV-2 variants. Sequencing used immunoSEQ multiplex PCR; TCRdb keeps in-frame clones, though not all of them. Among some 300,000 clones listed, approximately 86% were seen once. Sequences were derived from peripheral blood, sampled in a trial of Ad26.COV2.S vaccine versus placebo. All receptors come from a person aged 18-60 years who received the Ad26.COV2.S COVID-19 vaccine or a placebo. CDR3s include the opening cysteine and the closing phenylalanine or tryptophan. Fields, in order: clone size, J gene, D gene, V gene, CDR3 DNA, CDR3 protein. The D gene is left open where the match is weak. Size is stated for part of the rows, as once, few or many counts, or as a class when the clone is expanded.

abundance: NA
j_gene: TRBJ2-2
d_gene: NA
v_gene: TRBV7-9
CDR3nt: TGTGCCAGCAGCTTATTTGAGGCCGGGGAGCTGTTTTTT
CDR3aa: CASSLFEAGELFF

abundance: NA
j_gene: TRBJ2-6
d_gene: NA
v_gene: TRBV7-6
CDR3nt: TGTGCCAGCAGCTTAATGAGGGGGGATACGACTGGGGCCAACGTCCTGACTTTC
CDR3aa: CASSLMRGDTTGANVLTF

abundance: NA
j_gene: TRBJ2-3
d_gene: NA
v_gene: TRBV5-1
CDR3nt: TGCGCCAGCAGCTCAAGCGGTATTGGCACAGATACGCAGTATTTT
CDR3aa: CASSSSGIGTDTQYF

abundance: few
j_gene: TRBJ1-6
d_gene: NA
v_gene: TRBV7-3
CDR3nt: TGTGCCAGCAGCTTAGGTGCGGCAGGGAGGTCACCCCTCCACTTT
CDR3aa: CASSLGAAGRSPLHF

abundance: NA
j_gene: TRBJ2-3
d_gene: TRBD1
v_gene: TRBV6-6
CDR3nt: TGTGCCAGCAGACACCTGGACAGGGGGGATACGCAGTATTTT
CDR3aa: CASRHLDRGDTQYF

abundance: NA
j_gene: TRBJ1-6
d_gene: NA
v_gene: TRBV9
CDR3nt: TGTGCCAGCAGCGTTACCGGGGACTATTCACCCCTCCACTTT
CDR3aa: CASSVTGDYSPLHF

abundance: NA
j_gene: TRBJ1-2
d_gene: NA
v_gene: TRBV18
CDR3nt: TGTGCCAGCTCACCCGACATTCGGACCCCATATGGCTACACCTTC
CDR3aa: CASSPDIRTPYGYTF

abundance: NA
j_gene: TRBJ1-2
d_gene: NA
v_gene: TRBV9
CDR3nt: TGTGCCAGCAGCGTAGATGCAGGGTCCTACGGCTACACCTTC
CDR3aa: CASSVDAGSYGYTF

abundance: NA
j_gene: TRBJ2-7
d_gene: NA
v_gene: TRBV4-1
CDR3nt: TGCGCCAGCAGCCAAGATCGGGACGTCTCCGAGCAGTACTTC
CDR3aa: CASSQDRDVSEQYF

abundance: NA
j_gene: TRBJ2-2
d_gene: TRBD2
v_gene: TRBV6-5
CDR3nt: TGTGCCAGCAGTTACGCGGGGGGGAGGAACACCGGGGAGCTGTTTTTT
CDR3aa: CASSYAGGRNTGELFF

abundance: NA
j_gene: TRBJ2-3
d_gene: NA
v_gene: TRBV27
CDR3nt: TGTGCCAGCAGTTTGGCGTTGAGCACAGATACGCAGTATTTT
CDR3aa: CASSLALSTDTQYF

abundance: NA
j_gene: TRBJ1-4
d_gene: NA
v_gene: TRBV5-6
CDR3nt: TGTGCCAGCAGCTCCCTAAGTAGTGGTCTTTATGAAAAACTGTTTTTT
CDR3aa: CASSSLSSGLYEKLFF

abundance: NA
j_gene: TRBJ2-7
d_gene: NA
v_gene: TRBV6-5
CDR3nt: TGTGCCAGCAGGACGATCTCCTACGAGCAGTACTTC
CDR3aa: CASRTISYEQYF

abundance: NA
j_gene: TRBJ1-1
d_gene: NA
v_gene: TRBV28
CDR3nt: TGTGCCAGCATTCCACAGGGAGGGAACACTGAAGCTTTCTTT
CDR3aa: CASIPQGGNTEAFF

abundance: NA
j_gene: TRBJ1-5
d_gene: NA
v_gene: TRBV15
CDR3nt: TGTGCCACCAGCAGGTTGGCCGGGCAGCCCCAGCATTTT
CDR3aa: CATSRLAGQPQHF

abundance: NA
j_gene: TRBJ1-1
d_gene: NA
v_gene: TRBV11-3
CDR3nt: TGTGCCAGCAGCTTAGTAGGAGGGGACACTGAAGCTTTCTTT
CDR3aa: CASSLVGGDTEAFF

abundance: NA
j_gene: TRBJ2-1
d_gene: NA
v_gene: TRBV15
CDR3nt: TGTGCCACCAAACCAGGGGAACTGATCAATGAGCAGTTCTTC
CDR3aa: CATKPGELINEQFF

abundance: NA
j_gene: TRBJ2-1
d_gene: NA
v_gene: TRBV20-1
CDR3nt: TGCAGTGCTAGCTCCAATGAGCAGTTCTTC
CDR3aa: CSASSNEQFF

abundance: NA
j_gene: TRBJ1-5
d_gene: NA
v_gene: TRBV19
CDR3nt: TGTGCCAGTAAGGAGGGGGGCGGTCAGCCCCAGCATTTT
CDR3aa: CASKEGGGQPQHF

abundance: NA
j_gene: TRBJ1-4
d_gene: NA
v_gene: TRBV7-2
CDR3nt: TGTGCCAGCAGCTTATCGACCACCCGGCGTGAAAAACTGTTTTTT
CDR3aa: CASSLSTTRREKLFF

abundance: NA
j_gene: TRBJ2-7
d_gene: TRBD2
v_gene: TRBV5-1
CDR3nt: TGCGCCAGCAGCCTAACGATGCGAACGACTAGCCCCTACGAGCAGTACTTC
CDR3aa: CASSLTMRTTSPYEQYF

abundance: NA
j_gene: TRBJ2-7
d_gene: TRBD2
v_gene: TRBV28
CDR3nt: TGTGCCAGCAGTTCACCTCTGTACGGGAGGGGGACCTACGAGCAGTACTTC
CDR3aa: CASSSPLYGRGTYEQYF

abundance: NA
j_gene: TRBJ1-1
d_gene: TRBD1
v_gene: TRBV9
CDR3nt: TGTGCCAGCAGCCCACTACAAGGGGACAGCACTGAAGCTTTCTTT
CDR3aa: CASSPLQGDSTEAFF

abundance: NA
j_gene: TRBJ1-5
d_gene: NA
v_gene: TRBV19
CDR3nt: TGTGCCAGTAGTATAGCGGGCCTCGGGCCCCAGCATTTT
CDR3aa: CASSIAGLGPQHF

abundance: NA
j_gene: TRBJ2-6
d_gene: NA
v_gene: TRBV5-5
CDR3nt: TGTGCCAGCAGCTTGGGTAGAGGGTACGGGGCCAACGTCCTGACTTTC
CDR3aa: CASSLGRGYGANVLTF

abundance: NA
j_gene: TRBJ1-5
d_gene: NA
v_gene: TRBV7-6
CDR3nt: TGTGCCAGCAGCTTAGGGGAGGCTCAGCCCCAGCATTTT
CDR3aa: CASSLGEAQPQHF

abundance: NA
j_gene: TRBJ1-5
d_gene: TRBD1
v_gene: TRBV5-6
CDR3nt: TGTGCCAGCAGCCGGGCCCCGACAGGGAGCAATCAGCCCCAGCATTTT
CDR3aa: CASSRAPTGSNQPQHF

abundance: NA
j_gene: TRBJ1-5
d_gene: NA
v_gene: TRBV30
CDR3nt: TGTGCCTGGAGGAAACAGCGGAATCAGCCCCAGCATTTT
CDR3aa: CAWRKQRNQPQHF

abundance: few
j_gene: TRBJ1-6
d_gene: NA
v_gene: TRBV5-4
CDR3nt: TGTGCCAGCAGCTTGGGGCAGGCTGGGTCCTATAATTCACCCCTCCACTTT
CDR3aa: CASSLGQAGSYNSPLHF

abundance: NA
j_gene: TRBJ2-3
d_gene: TRBD2
v_gene: TRBV2
CDR3nt: TGTGCCAGCAGTTATAGCGGGGAGGGGGGAGATACGCAGTATTTT
CDR3aa: CASSYSGEGGDTQYF

abundance: NA
j_gene: TRBJ1-4
d_gene: NA
v_gene: TRBV5-5
CDR3nt: TGTGCCAGCAGCCCAATGACGGGTGAAAAACTGTTTTTT
CDR3aa: CASSPMTGEKLFF

abundance: once
j_gene: TRBJ1-1
d_gene: NA
v_gene: TRBV6-5
CDR3nt: TGTGCCAGCAGTCCCCGGGTGAACACTGAAGCTTTCTTT
CDR3aa: CASSPRVNTEAFF

abundance: NA
j_gene: TRBJ1-1
d_gene: NA
v_gene: TRBV25-1
CDR3nt: TGTGCCAGCAGTGACACAGGGTACACTGAAGCTTTCTTT
CDR3aa: CASSDTGYTEAFF

abundance: NA
j_gene: TRBJ1-4
d_gene: NA
v_gene: TRBV20-1
CDR3nt: TGCAGTGCTAGTGGGGGATTCGGTGCAACTAATGAAAAACTGTTTTTT
CDR3aa: CSASGGFGATNEKLFF

abundance: NA
j_gene: TRBJ2-5
d_gene: TRBD2
v_gene: TRBV28
CDR3nt: TGTGCCAGCAGTTTACTCAATATTCTCCCGGGGGGAGAGACCCAGTACTTC
CDR3aa: CASSLLNILPGGETQYF

abundance: NA
j_gene: TRBJ1-3
d_gene: TRBD1
v_gene: TRBV5-1
CDR3nt: TGCGCCAGCAGCTTGGAGGGGACAGCCTACTCTGGAAACACCATATATTTT
CDR3aa: CASSLEGTAYSGNTIYF

abundance: NA
j_gene: TRBJ1-1
d_gene: TRBD1
v_gene: TRBV5-5
CDR3nt: TGTGCCAGCAGACGAAGAGACGGACAGGGTAACACTGAAGCTTTCTTT
CDR3aa: CASRRRDGQGNTEAFF

abundance: NA
j_gene: TRBJ1-2
d_gene: NA
v_gene: TRBV18
CDR3nt: TGTGCCAGCTCCTACAGGGAAGACTATGGCTACACCTTC
CDR3aa: CASSYREDYGYTF

abundance: NA
j_gene: TRBJ2-2
d_gene: NA
v_gene: TRBV5-1
CDR3nt: TGCGCCAGCAGCTTGGGGGTGCAGTCCGGGGAGCTGTTTTTT
CDR3aa: CASSLGVQSGELFF

abundance: few
j_gene: TRBJ1-3
d_gene: NA
v_gene: TRBV6-5
CDR3nt: TGTGCCAGTACGAGAGGCCTTACTGGAAACACCATATATTTT
CDR3aa: CASTRGLTGNTIYF

abundance: few
j_gene: TRBJ1-1
d_gene: NA
v_gene: TRBV5-1
CDR3nt: TGCGCCAGCAGCTTTCGACAGGTAGGCGACACTGAAGCTTTCTTT
CDR3aa: CASSFRQVGDTEAFF

abundance: NA
j_gene: TRBJ2-1
d_gene: TRBD2
v_gene: TRBV19
CDR3nt: TGTGCCAGTAGCTCTACTAGCGGGCGGGCCGATGAGCAGTTCTTC
CDR3aa: CASSSTSGRADEQFF

abundance: NA
j_gene: TRBJ2-3
d_gene: NA
v_gene: TRBV27
CDR3nt: TGTGCCAGCAGTTTAGCGGATACGCAGTATTTT
CDR3aa: CASSLADTQYF